Listed here are 29 T cell receptor beta chains from one sample, sequenced in a study of breast tumors, draining lymph nodes, adjacent tissues. TCRdb re-derived calls from the multiplex PCR reads in MiXCR, one entry per CDR3 protein. Of 200,000 or so distinct CDR3 sequences in the sample, roughly 31% were seen once. The lymph nodes were axillary draining lymph nodes from breast cancer patients. Sequencing was performed on axillary lymph node tissue. These receptors all come from a female donor with breast cancer. Some clones in this sample may be carry-over from other donors' samples.

This clonotype came up many times. The chain combines TRBV4-2 with TRBJ2-7; D not certain. The V and J ends lost 1 base and 2 bases respectively, with 12 bases between them. The V gene's germline CDR1 is LGHNA and CDR2 YNFKEQ. CDR3 size: 15 residues. The CDR3: CASSQGGNSAYEQYF. The CDR3 region has the DNA TGTGCCAGCAGCCAAGGGGGTAACTCGGCCTACGAGCAGTACTTC.

This clonotype showed up just once. A much larger clone differs by one base, so this may be a read error. The V gene is TRBV14, the J gene TRBJ1-2; 7 bases match TRBD1. CDR1 is SGHDN, CDR2 FVKESK, per germline. This CDR3 is built from 14 residues. CDR3 nucleotides: TGTGTCAGCTCACCGCAACGGGACAGTTATGGCTACACCTTC. This codes for CVSSPQRDSYGYTF.

This clonotype occurred many times. V gene TRBV5-1 combines with J gene TRBJ2-2, with a tentative D call TRBD2 (6 bases). Germline assignment: CDR1 SGHRS and CDR2 YFSETQ. This CDR3 is 15 amino acids long. Deletions cut 3 bases from V and 0 bases from J, with 9 bases between. CDR3 protein: CASSYRETNTGELFF. The CDR3, as DNA: TGCGCCAGCAGCTATCGGGAGACGAACACCGGGGAGCTGTTTTTT. Variable domain in full (rest from reference TRBV5-1 and TRBJ2-2): KAGVTQTPRYLIKTRGQQVTLSCSPISGHRSVSWYQQTPGQGLQFLFEYFSETQRNKGNFPGRFSGRQFSNSRSEMNVSTLELGDSALYLCASSYRETNTGELFFGEGSRLTVL.

The chain joins TRBV5-4 to TRBJ1-6; D gene unclear. Germline V CDR1 and CDR2: SGHNT, YYREEE (reference sequence). V lost 7 bases and J lost 7, with 27 bases in between. The CDR3 is 18 amino acids. Here the CDR3 reads CASSPRATTGRGNSPLHF. For the CDR3, the DNA is TGTGCCAGCTCACCCCGAGCGACCACGGGGAGAGGGAATTCACCCCTCCACTTT.

A remark on this clonotype: This could be a read error, since a much larger clone is one nucleotide away. The gene calls are TRBV20-1 and TRBJ1-6, with D maybe TRBD1 (5 bases). CDR1 and CDR2 (germline): DFQATT, SNEGSKA (reference sequence). The CDR3 is 18 residues long. V was clipped by 5 bases and J by 0 bases, with 20 bases between them. Here the CDR3 reads CSAGDGGVWTSYNSPLHF. CDR3 nucleotides: TGCAGTGCTGGGGATGGGGGTGTATGGACCTCCTATAATTCACCCCTCCACTTT.

The chain carries TRBV11-2 and TRBJ2-5, with TRBD2 identical over 8 bases. CDR1 SGHAT and CDR2 FQNNGV come from the germline V gene. V was clipped by 3 bases and J by 2 bases; unmatched bases: 5. The CDR3 runs to 15 residues. This CDR3 reads CASSFSTSAQETQYF. The CDR3, as DNA: TGTGCCAGCAGCTTCTCGACTAGCGCACAAGAGACCCAGTACTTC.

This clonotype has at least ten counts. The chain links TRBV20-1 to TRBJ2-3; 9 bases line up with TRBD1. The V and J ends lost 6 bases and 4 bases, in that order; junction bases with no gene match: 14. This CDR3 spans 16 amino acids. Germline CDR1 and CDR2: DFQATT and SNEGSKA (reference sequence). The CDR3 DNA reads TGCAGTGCCACGGGACAGGGAGGTGTCAGTCCAGATACGCAGTATTTT. Protein product: CSATGQGGVSPDTQYF.

A single count supports this clonotype. At one end the junction does not follow the germline gene, possibly because of a read error. The CDR3 region is CAVSLQESTDTQYF. CDR3 nucleotides: TGTGCCGTCAGCCTACAGGAGAGCACAGACACGCAGTATTTT. J is TRBJ2-3 and V is TRBV10-3; possibly TRBD1 for D (5 bases). Per germline, CDR1 ENHRY and CDR2 SYGVKD. The CDR3 consists of 14 residues.

The rearrangement joins TRBV29-1 to TRBJ1-2; D perhaps matches TRBD1 (5 bases). Trimming took off 4 bases at V and 9 bases at J, with 18 bases between the two ends. The CDR3 has 13 amino acids. Germline V lookup: CDR1 SQVTM, CDR2 ANQGSEA. The CDR3 reads CSVGDGEGDCYTF. In DNA, the CDR3 is TGCAGCGTTGGGGACGGTGAGGGAGATTGCTACACCTTC.

At least ten counts were recorded for this clonotype. The rearrangement joins TRBV24-1 to TRBJ1-2; D remains unclear. The CDR3 extends over 12 amino acids. Trimming took off 4 bases at V and 3 bases at J, with 5 bases between the two ends. Germline lookup yields CDR1 KGHDR and CDR2 SFDVKD. The CDR3 nucleotides are TGTGCCACCAGTGACCGCGACTATGGCTACACCTTC. Protein product: CATSDRDYGYTF.

Points on this clonotype: A much larger clone lies a single base off, so this may be a read error. The final CDR3 position lacks the conserved phenylalanine or tryptophan, pointing to a likely read error. The chain couples TRBV28 to TRBJ2-7, with D tentatively TRBD2 (5 bases). Trimming cost V 5 bases and J 1 base, with 12 bases left between them. Germline assignment: CDR1 MDHEN and CDR2 SYDVKM. CDR3 size: 14 residues. In DNA form, the CDR3 reads TGTGCCAGCAGTAACGGGAAACCTTCCTACGAGCAGTACCTC. Translation: CASSNGKPSYEQYL.

This clonotype has just a few counts. A single base separates this from a much larger clone, so it may be a read error. The chain uses TRBV4-1 and TRBJ2-5; TRBD2 matches 9 bases. There are 16 residues in the CDR3. Germline V gene sequence: CDR1 MGHRA, CDR2 YSYEKL. In nucleotides, the CDR3 is TGCGCCGGCAGCCAAGTTCCGACTAGCGGCCAAGAGACCCAGTACTTC. It specifies CAGSQVPTSGQETQYF.

This clonotype was detected many times. J is TRBJ2-5 and V is TRBV7-2; TRBD2 might be the D (5 bases). CDR1 is SGHTA, CDR2 FQGNSA, per germline. CDR3 size: 17 residues. Deletions cut 5 bases from V and 4 bases from J, with 23 bases between. CDR3 in DNA: TGTGCCAGCAGCAAAAAAGAGCTCGCCTTGGGGAGAGAGACCCAGTACTTC. It encodes CASSKKELALGRETQYF.

This clonotype was found a few times. The V and J genes are TRBV3-1 and TRBJ1-1, with D perhaps matching TRBD1 (6 bases). Germline V gives CDR1 LGHDT, CDR2 YNNKEL (reference sequence). Trimming took off 4 bases at V and 1 base at J, with 7 bases between the two ends. This CDR3 has 13 residues. CDR3 bases: TGTGCCAGCAGCCCGACAGGGAACACTGAAGCTTTCTTT. It encodes CASSPTGNTEAFF.

Points on this clonotype: The CDR3 ends on some other residue instead of the conserved phenylalanine or tryptophan, so this is likely a read error. V usage is TRBV7-9 and J usage is TRBJ1-6; D uncertain. CDR1 SEHNR and CDR2 FQNEAQ come from the germline V gene (reference sequence). The CDR3 extends over 13 amino acids. In nucleotides, the CDR3 is TGCGCCAGCAGCCTAGACCCTAATTCACCCCTCCACATT. As protein: CASSLDPNSPLHI.

This clonotype was seen a few times. This chain connects TRBV28 to TRBJ1-2, with unresolved D. The V end was cut by 5 bases, the J end by 8 bases, with 15 bases between. Per the germline V gene, CDR1 is MDHEN and CDR2 is SYDVKM. The CDR3 runs 13 residues. The CDR3 loop reads CASSPLVRSGYTF. CDR3 DNA sequence: TGTGCCAGCAGTCCCCTTGTCCGGTCGGGCTACACCTTC.

This clonotype was seen at least ten times. The chain uses TRBV6-5 and TRBJ2-7; maybe TRBD1 (5 bases). CDR3 size: 14 residues. Trimming shortened V by 5 bases and J by 2 bases, and 13 bases separated the two germline ends. Germline lookup yields CDR1 MNHEY and CDR2 SVGAGI. CDR3 residues: CASSRDRPPYEQYF. The CDR3 nucleotides read TGTGCCAGCAGTCGAGACAGACCACCCTACGAGCAGTACTTC.

This clonotype was seen repeatedly, ten times or more. The J gene is TRBJ2-1, the V gene TRBV5-1, with TRBD2 identical over 7 bases. Germline CDR1 SGHRS, CDR2 YFSETQ. V trimming: 4 bases; J trimming: 6 bases; junction bases outside the gene matches: 10. The CDR3 runs to 15 residues. The CDR3 DNA follows: TGCGCCAGCAGCGTGACTAGCCACGGCCCCAATGAGCAGTTCTTC. This translates into CASSVTSHGPNEQFF.

The table lists this clonotype with many counts. V gene TRBV5-1 combines with J gene TRBJ2-7; a weak D match, TRBD2 (6 bases). CDR3 length: 14 residues. Between the trimmed V and J ends, which lost 2 bases and 1 base, there was a span of 10 bases. Germline V gene data show CDR1 as SGHRS and CDR2 as YFSETQ. CDR3 region: CASSFGGVSYEQYF. In DNA, the CDR3 is TGCGCCAGCAGCTTCGGGGGTGTGTCCTACGAGCAGTACTTC.

This clonotype was counted many times. The chain is built from TRBV7-8 and TRBJ2-1; possibly TRBD1 for D (5 bases). In germline, CDR1 is SGHVS, CDR2 FQNEAQ. This CDR3 is 13 amino acids long. V gave up 3 bases and J gave up 4 bases, with 7 bases separating them. The CDR3 DNA follows: TGTGCCAGCAGCTTTCAGGGTTACAATGAGCAGTTCTTC. Translation: CASSFQGYNEQFF.

This clonotype was found once. This rearrangement joins TRBV6-1 to TRBJ1-2; unclear D gene. Germline V gene lookup returns CDR1 MNHNS and CDR2 SASEGT. Deletions cut 3 bases from V and 7 bases from J, with 6 bases between. CDR3 size: 11 residues. In DNA form, the CDR3 reads TGTGCCAGCAGTGATGGCGGTGGCTACACCTTC. This encodes CASSDGGGYTF.

This clonotype was recorded many times. The chain combines TRBV4-1 with TRBJ1-5; no definite D call. This CDR3 has 16 residues. CDR1 and CDR2 (germline): MGHRA, YSYEKL. Trimming pared 1 base from V and 7 bases from J, leaving 17 bases between. The CDR3 is CASSQVALGLGQPQHF. The CDR3 DNA is TGCGCCAGCAGCCAAGTAGCTTTAGGGCTAGGGCAGCCCCAGCATTTT.

This clonotype was counted only a few times. This chain uses TRBV6-2 or TRBV6-3 with TRBJ2-7, with D tentatively TRBD2 (5 bases). CDR3 length: 18 residues. CDR1 is MNHEY and CDR2 is SVGEGT in the germline V gene. Trimming took 6 bases from V and 0 from J, leaving 24 bases between them. In nucleotides, the CDR3 is TGTGCCAGCAGGCACCCTGGCGGTAGGAGCGGAAGCTCCTACGAGCAGTACTTC. It codes for CASRHPGGRSGSSYEQYF.

This clonotype was detected ten times or more. The genes are TRBV10-3 and TRBJ1-2; 7 bases fit TRBD1. Germline-derived CDR1 and CDR2 are ENHRY and SYGVKD. The CDR3 covers 14 residues. Trimming took 11 bases from V and 8 from J; bases not matched to a gene: 17. The CDR3 spells CASRGEDLWLGYTF. As DNA, the CDR3 is TGTGCCTCCAGGGGGGAGGACCTATGGCTCGGCTACACCTTC.

The sample holds many counts of this clonotype. V usage is TRBV7-2 and J usage is TRBJ1-5, with D tentatively TRBD1 (6 bases). This CDR3 spans 16 amino acids. Per the germline V gene, CDR1 is SGHTA and CDR2 is FQGNSA. Trimming cost V 4 bases and J 3 bases, with 16 bases left between them. The CDR3 DNA reads TGTGCCAGCAGCTCCGGACAGCCGGCCCTCAATCAGCCCCAGCATTTT. Amino acid sequence: CASSSGQPALNQPQHF. The full variable domain, completed using reference TRBV7-2 and TRBJ1-5, is GAGVSQSPSNKVTEKGKDVELRCDPISGHTALYWYRQSLGQGLEFLIYFQGNSAPDKSGLPSDRFSAERTGGSVSTLTIQRTQQEDSAVYLCASSSGQPALNQPQHFGDGTRLSIL.

V is TRBV5-6 and J is TRBJ2-5; 11 nucleotides match TRBD2. Germline V gene lookup returns CDR1 SGHDT and CDR2 YYEEEE. Unmatched junction bases numbered 11, after V lost 0 bases and J lost 7 bases. The CDR3 loop spans 17 amino acids. The DNA of the CDR3 is TGTGCCAGCAGCTTGGCGAGGACTAGCGGGCGAAGGGGGACCCAGTACTTC. This translates into CASSLARTSGRRGTQYF. Full variable domain (rest looked up from reference TRBV5-6 and TRBJ2-5): DAGVTQSPTHLIKTRGQQVTLRCSPKSGHDTVSWYQQALGQGPQFIFQYYEEEERQRGNFPDRFSGHQFPNYSSELNVNALLLGDSALYLCASSLARTSGRRGTQYFGPGTRLLVL.

This clonotype was seen many times. The J gene is TRBJ2-3, the V gene TRBV20-1; D unresolved. This CDR3 has 13 amino acids. Per germline, CDR1 DFQATT and CDR2 SNEGSKA (reference sequence). The V gene lost 6 bases and the J gene lost 2 bases, with 12 bases spanning the gap. Written as DNA, the CDR3 is TGCAGTGCGAGACCAGCGAACACAGATACGCAGTATTTT. Translating it yields CSARPANTDTQYF.

This clonotype came up many times. V usage is TRBV12-3 or TRBV12-4 and J usage is TRBJ1-2, with TRBD1 identical over 7 bases. Losses at the gene ends were 5 bases for V and 1 base for J; bases not matched to a gene: 4. The CDR3 length is 14 residues. In DNA, the CDR3 is TGTGCCAGCAGTCGGGACAGCGGTAACTATGGCTACACCTTC. It specifies CASSRDSGNYGYTF.

This clonotype was seen many times. The DNA of the CDR3 is TGCGCCAGCAGCCAAGATTGGGGGGCGCGCAATGAGCAGTTCTTC. This sequence encodes CASSQDWGARNEQFF. The chain carries TRBV4-1 and TRBJ2-1, with D possibly being TRBD1 or TRBD2 (6 bases each). Germline V gene lookup returns CDR1 MGHRA and CDR2 YSYEKL. CDR3 length: 15 amino acids. Between the trimmed V and J ends, which lost 0 bases and 6 bases, there was a span of 12 bases.